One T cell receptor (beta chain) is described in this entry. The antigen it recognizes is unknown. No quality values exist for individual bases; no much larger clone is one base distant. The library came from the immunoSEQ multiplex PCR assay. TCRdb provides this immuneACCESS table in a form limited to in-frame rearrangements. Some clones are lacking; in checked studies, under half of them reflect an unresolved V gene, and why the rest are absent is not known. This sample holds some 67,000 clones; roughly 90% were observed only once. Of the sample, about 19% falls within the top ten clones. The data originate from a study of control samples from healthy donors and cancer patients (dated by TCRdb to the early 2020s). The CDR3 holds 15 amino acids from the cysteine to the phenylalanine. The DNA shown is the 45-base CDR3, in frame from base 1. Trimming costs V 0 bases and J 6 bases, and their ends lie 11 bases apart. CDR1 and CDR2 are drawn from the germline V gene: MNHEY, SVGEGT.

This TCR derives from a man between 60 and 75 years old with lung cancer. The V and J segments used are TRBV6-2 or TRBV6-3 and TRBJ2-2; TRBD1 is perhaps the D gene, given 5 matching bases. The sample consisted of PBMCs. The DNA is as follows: TGTGCCAGCAGTTACTCGCTAGGGGCGTCCGGGGAGCTGTTTTTT. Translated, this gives CASSYSLGASGELFF.